This is a list of T cell receptor beta chains from one sample in a study of blood T cell repertoires in COVID-19. Profiling relied on immunoSEQ multiplex PCR, and the TCRdb table lists in-frame clones only, not all of them. Found here are tens of thousands of clones, 88% of them singletons; the top ten hold approximately 4.7%. The source material was peripheral blood. These TCRs come from a human donor in a cohort sampled during active COVID-19. The CDR3 runs from the conserved cysteine through the conserved F or W. The D gene is left open where the match is weak. Only part of the rows carry a size: once, few, many, or a class if the clone is expanded.

D gene	clone size	V gene	J gene	CDR3 DNA	CDR3 protein
-	-	TRBV5-6	TRBJ2-7	TGTGCCAGCAGCTCTGGAGGGAGGAGGGGGCAGTACTTC	CASSSGGRRGQYF
-	-	TRBV24-1	TRBJ2-7	TGTGCCACCAGTGACTCCAGGGAGGGGGACGAGCAGTACTTC	CATSDSREGDEQYF
TRBD2	-	TRBV5-8	TRBJ2-3	TGTGCCAGCAGCTTGCGGGGGGATGGCGATATGGATACGCAGTATTTT	CASSLRGDGDMDTQYF
-	-	TRBV27	TRBJ1-2	TGTGCCAGCAGTTTAGCGGGGTATGGCTACACCTTC	CASSLAGYGYTF
-	-	TRBV18	TRBJ1-2	TGTGCCAGCTCACTGTTGACGGTGACTAGTGGCTACACCTTC	CASSLLTVTSGYTF
-	-	TRBV6-1	TRBJ1-4	TGTGCCAGCAGTGAAGCCTTGGGAGGAACTAATGAAAAACTGTTTTTT	CASSEALGGTNEKLFF
-	-	TRBV21-1	TRBJ2-7	TGTGCCAGCAGCAAACCCCCGCCGACAGGGAGCTCCTACGAGCAGTACTTC	CASSKPPPTGSSYEQYF
-	-	TRBV28	TRBJ1-6	TGTGCCAGCAGTTTAATGAGTTCACCCTATAATTCACCCCTCCACTTT	CASSLMSSPYNSPLHF
-	-	TRBV9	TRBJ2-3	TGTGCCAGCAGCGTACGCGGGGACCACACAGATACGCAGTATTTT	CASSVRGDHTDTQYF
-	-	TRBV5-1	TRBJ2-7	TGCGCCAGCAGCTTGCAAGGGGGGCGGGAGAAAGAGCAGTACTTC	CASSLQGGREKEQYF
TRBD2	-	TRBV20-1	TRBJ2-3	TGCAGTGCCAGTGTGACTAGCGGGAGGCCAGATACGCAGTATTTT	CSASVTSGRPDTQYF
TRBD1	-	TRBV10-3	TRBJ1-6	TGTGCCATCAACCCTGGACAGGGAACTTCACCCCTCCACTTT	CAINPGQGTSPLHF
-	-	TRBV5-1	TRBJ2-5	TGCGCCAGCAGCTCGGGCGGGGGCCCCCATGAGACCCAGTACTTC	CASSSGGGPHETQYF
TRBD2	-	TRBV10-3	TRBJ2-1	TGTGCCATCAGTGAGTCTCAGGGACTAGCGGGGGGGCGCTTACAAGGTGAGCAGTTCTTC	CAISESQGLAGGRLQGEQFF
TRBD1	-	TRBV6-5	TRBJ1-1	TGTGCCAGCAGTTACTCGAACAGGGGGGCCACTGAAGCTTTCTTT	CASSYSNRGATEAFF
TRBD1	-	TRBV7-6	TRBJ2-1	TGTGCCAGCAGCTTAGCCCACAGGGGGTCCTACAATGAGCAGTTCTTC	CASSLAHRGSYNEQFF
TRBD1	-	TRBV7-9	TRBJ1-2	TGTGCCAGCGCCACGCGGACAGGACGGGATGGCTACACCTTC	CASATRTGRDGYTF
-	-	TRBV6-5	TRBJ1-5	TGTGCCAGCAGGGGGGGGCGGGGAAGCAATCAGCCCCAGCATTTT	CASRGGRGSNQPQHF
TRBD2	-	TRBV14	TRBJ2-2	TGTGCCAGCAGCCCGACTAGCGGGATCGCCGGGGAGCTGTTTTTT	CASSPTSGIAGELFF
-	-	TRBV18	TRBJ1-2	TGTGCCAGCTCACCAGGCGGAACTAACTATGGCTACACCTTC	CASSPGGTNYGYTF
TRBD1	-	TRBV5-1	TRBJ2-7	TGCGCCAGCAGCTTGGCAACCACCGGGACAGGGGGCTACGAGCAGTACTTC	CASSLATTGTGGYEQYF
-	-	TRBV29-1	TRBJ2-7	TGCAGCGTTGAAGAAAGGGGCACCGGCGAGCAGTACTTC	CSVEERGTGEQYF
TRBD2	-	TRBV18	TRBJ2-7	TGTGCCAGCTCACCAAGGACTAGCGGGGCCTACGAGCAGTACTTC	CASSPRTSGAYEQYF
TRBD1	-	TRBV5-1	TRBJ1-5	TGCGCCAGCAGCCCGGGACAGAATAATCAGCCCCAGCATTTT	CASSPGQNNQPQHF
-	-	TRBV19	TRBJ1-1	TGTGCCAGTAGTCCCCGTCAAGCCACAGCTTTCTTT	CASSPRQATAFF
TRBD2	-	TRBV18	TRBJ2-4	TGTGCCAGCTCAACCGGGACTAGCGGGCTGGTGGGTGCCAAAAACATTCAGTACTTC	CASSTGTSGLVGAKNIQYF
TRBD1	-	TRBV9	TRBJ2-2	TGTGCCAGCAGTCGCCGGGACAGCTCCACCGGGGAGCTGTTTTTT	CASSRRDSSTGELFF
-	-	TRBV9	TRBJ1-4	TGTGCCAGCAGCTTGGGGCTTAATGAAAAACTGTTTTTT	CASSLGLNEKLFF
TRBD2	-	TRBV5-1	TRBJ2-5	TGCGCCAGCAGCTTGGGTGTTAGCGGGATAGGGCCACTGGAGACCCAGTACTTC	CASSLGVSGIGPLETQYF
TRBD1	-	TRBV19	TRBJ1-5	TGTGCCAGTAGTCTGCCCTCGACAGGGGGCAATCAGCCCCAGCATTTT	CASSLPSTGGNQPQHF
-	-	TRBV6-6	TRBJ1-3	TGTGCCAGCAGTTGGGGACAAGAAAAGATTGACACCATATATTTT	CASSWGQEKIDTIYF
TRBD1	few	TRBV11-2	TRBJ2-1	TGTGCCAGCAGCTGGGGACAGGGCCTTGGGAATGAGCAGTTCTTC	CASSWGQGLGNEQFF
-	-	TRBV7-3	TRBJ1-1	TGTGCCAGCAGCCTACGCGATAACACTGAAGCTTTCTTT	CASSLRDNTEAFF
TRBD1	-	TRBV5-6	TRBJ1-4	TGTGCCAGCAGCGCGACAGGGGCAACTAATGAAAAACTGTTTTTT	CASSATGATNEKLFF
-	-	TRBV28	TRBJ1-2	TGTGCCAGCAGTTTCCCCCGGCAGGGGACCTATGGCTACACCTTC	CASSFPRQGTYGYTF
-	-	TRBV5-6	TRBJ1-2	TGTGCCAGCAGCCCGGGGGTAGGACCTAACTATGGCTACACCTTC	CASSPGVGPNYGYTF
TRBD1	few	TRBV29-1	TRBJ1-1	TGCAGCGTCGCAGGGGGCGGTTTCAACACTGAAGCTTTCTTT	CSVAGGGFNTEAFF
-	-	TRBV14	TRBJ2-1	TGTGCCAGCAGCCCCCCAGGGGCAGGGAGATATGGTGAGCAGTTCTTC	CASSPPGAGRYGEQFF
TRBD1	-	TRBV19	TRBJ1-4	TGTGCCAGTAGTATATCTGGCAGGGGGCCAAATGAAAAACTGTTTTTT	CASSISGRGPNEKLFF
TRBD2	-	TRBV6-5	TRBJ2-7	TGTGCCAGCAGTTTACTAGCGGGAGGTAACTACGAGCAGTACTTC	CASSLLAGGNYEQYF
TRBD1	-	TRBV14	TRBJ1-2	TGTGCCAGCAGCCATTGGACAGGGGATAACTATGGCTACACCTTC	CASSHWTGDNYGYTF
-	few	TRBV7-9	TRBJ2-2	TGTGCCAGCAGCTTACGCACCAGTGCCGGGGAGCTGTTTTTT	CASSLRTSAGELFF
TRBD1	-	TRBV6-5	TRBJ2-7	TGTGCCAGCAGCAAAAGACAGGGGAGCGAGCAGTACTTC	CASSKRQGSEQYF
-	-	TRBV7-2	TRBJ1-4	TGTGCCAGCAGCTTATCTTTAGGTAGCGAAAAACTGTTTTTT	CASSLSLGSEKLFF
-	-	TRBV5-1	TRBJ2-2	TGCGCCAGCCACGGGACTTCCGCGGGCACCGGGGAGCTGTTTTTT	CASHGTSAGTGELFF
-	-	TRBV7-2	TRBJ1-1	TGTGCCAGCAGCTTACCCCAGGCGACTGAAGCTTTCTTT	CASSLPQATEAFF
-	-	TRBV4-1	TRBJ1-6	TGCGCCAGCAGCCAATCACAGGGTGGGTCACCCCTCCACTTT	CASSQSQGGSPLHF
TRBD1	-	TRBV11-2	TRBJ2-5	TGTGCCAGCAGCTTTGACAGGGGACGGGAGACCCAGTACTTC	CASSFDRGRETQYF
TRBD2	-	TRBV19	TRBJ2-3	TGTGCCAGTAGTGCAGATGCGGGGGGGAGCACAGATACGCAGTATTTT	CASSADAGGSTDTQYF
-	-	TRBV10-2	TRBJ1-6	TGCGCCAGCTCCAGGAATAATTCACCCCTCCACTTT	CASSRNNSPLHF
-	-	TRBV3-1/TRBV3-2	TRBJ2-7	TGTGCCAGCAGCCAAGGAGGTCTCGGATCCTACGAGCAGTACTTC	CASSQGGLGSYEQYF
TRBD1	-	TRBV11-2	TRBJ2-2	TGTGCCAGCAGCTTAAAAGGACAGGGGGGGTCCGGGGAGCTGTTTTTT	CASSLKGQGGSGELFF
-	-	TRBV7-2	TRBJ2-2	TGTGCCAGCAGCCCATACCAACAGGCGAACACCGGGGAGCTGTTTTTT	CASSPYQQANTGELFF